The clone carrying this T cell receptor beta chain was counted a single time. Antigen: not known. The data originate from a study of cytomegalovirus exposure and HLA in healthy donors. Study-wide findings and caveats: Sequence variants that were highly shared formed a cluster that was likely a sequencing artifact. About 87% or about 30% of the time was how often most TCR beta V segments were productive, according to an earlier analysis.

The CDR3 is 16 amino acids. Germline V CDR1 and CDR2: SGHTA, FQGTGA. Trimming took 1 base from V and 9 from J, leaving 19 bases between them. 60 Vbeta and 13 Jbeta primers were used in PCR. Method: immunoSEQ multiplex PCR; TCRdb's copy keeps in-frame clones and lacks some. Of approximately 150,000 clones detected, 77% appear once; the ten largest clones hold 1.5% to 2%. This clonotype was obtained from a woman younger than 45 in good health and CMV-seronegative. The V gene is TRBV7-3, the J gene TRBJ2-1, with D tentatively TRBD2 (6 bases). Sequencing used PBMCs. CDR3 in DNA: TGTGCCAGCAGCTTAAACCGGGGGACCCCCAGAACTGAGCAGTTCTTC. It codes for CASSLNRGTPRTEQFF.